Sequencing of this TCR beta chain was carried out in a study of blood T cell repertoires in COVID-19. Study-level background: Sites across the United States, Italy and Spain contributed samples from acute and convalescent COVID-19. T cells, B-cell-depleted T cells, or PBMCs provided the cDNA or gDNA that served as material.

In the study's own analysis: By means of reference gene primer amplification, nucleated cell counts were estimated. Some clones are missing from TCRdb's copy, which holds only in-frame ones; the method was immunoSEQ multiplex PCR. That table gives V, J and clone size, and the DNA gave D and trimming. The top ten clones hold approximately 5.1% of a sample with about 45,000 clones, approximately 87% of them seen once. The CDR3 has 17 amino acids. Losses at the gene ends were 4 bases for V and 0 bases for J; bases not matched to a gene: 10. Germline-derived CDR1 and CDR2 are SGHNT and YYREEE (reference sequence).

This clonotype originated in a human donor in a cohort sampled during active COVID-19. Sequencing input: peripheral blood. V and J are TRBV5-4 and TRBJ1-2; 9 bases align to TRBD1. This CDR3 is CASSLGTGFHTNYGYTF. The CDR3 bases are TGTGCCAGCAGCCTAGGGACAGGGTTCCACACTAACTATGGCTACACCTTC.